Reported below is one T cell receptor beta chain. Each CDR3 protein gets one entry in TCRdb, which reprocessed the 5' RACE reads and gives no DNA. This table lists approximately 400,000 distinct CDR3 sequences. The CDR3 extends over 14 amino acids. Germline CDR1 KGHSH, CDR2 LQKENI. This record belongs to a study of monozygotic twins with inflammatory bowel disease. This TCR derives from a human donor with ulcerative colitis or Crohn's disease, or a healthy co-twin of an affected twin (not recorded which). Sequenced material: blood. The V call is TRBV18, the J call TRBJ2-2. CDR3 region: CASSATGGTGELFF.